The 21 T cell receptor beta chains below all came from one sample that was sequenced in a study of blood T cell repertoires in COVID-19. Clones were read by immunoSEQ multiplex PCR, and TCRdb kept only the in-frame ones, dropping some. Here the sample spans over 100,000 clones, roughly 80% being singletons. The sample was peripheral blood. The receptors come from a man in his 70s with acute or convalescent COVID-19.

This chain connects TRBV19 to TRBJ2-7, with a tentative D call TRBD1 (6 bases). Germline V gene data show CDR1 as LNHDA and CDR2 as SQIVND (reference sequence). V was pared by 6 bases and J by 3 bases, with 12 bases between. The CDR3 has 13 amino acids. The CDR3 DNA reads TGTGCCAGTAGCCAGGGGAACCACTACGAGCAGTACTTC. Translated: CASSQGNHYEQYF.

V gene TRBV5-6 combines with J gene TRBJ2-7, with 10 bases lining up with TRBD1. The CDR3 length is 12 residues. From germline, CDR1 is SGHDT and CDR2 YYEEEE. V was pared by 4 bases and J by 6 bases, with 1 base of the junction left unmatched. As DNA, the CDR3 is TGTGCCAGCAGCAGGACAGGGGGCGAGCAGTACTTC. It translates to CASSRTGGEQYF.

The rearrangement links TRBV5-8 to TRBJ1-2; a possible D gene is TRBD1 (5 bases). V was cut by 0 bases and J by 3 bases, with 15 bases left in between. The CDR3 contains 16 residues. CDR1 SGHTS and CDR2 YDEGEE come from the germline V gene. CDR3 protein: CASSLVSGGTDYGYTF. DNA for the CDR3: TGTGCCAGCAGCTTGGTGTCCGGGGGGACTGACTATGGCTACACCTTC.

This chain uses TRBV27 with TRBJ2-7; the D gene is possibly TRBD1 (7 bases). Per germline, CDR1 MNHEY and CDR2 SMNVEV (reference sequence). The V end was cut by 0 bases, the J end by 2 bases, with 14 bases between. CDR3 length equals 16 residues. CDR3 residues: CASSLSGQGGPYEQYF. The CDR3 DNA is TGTGCCAGCAGTTTATCGGGCCAGGGGGGCCCCTACGAGCAGTACTTC.

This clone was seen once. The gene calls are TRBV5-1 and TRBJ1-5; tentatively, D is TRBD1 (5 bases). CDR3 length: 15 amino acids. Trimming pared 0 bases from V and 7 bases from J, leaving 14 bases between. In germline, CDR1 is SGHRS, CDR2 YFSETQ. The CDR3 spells CASSLEGQGGQPQHF. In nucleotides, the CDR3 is TGCGCCAGCAGCTTGGAGGGGCAGGGCGGCCAGCCCCAGCATTTT.

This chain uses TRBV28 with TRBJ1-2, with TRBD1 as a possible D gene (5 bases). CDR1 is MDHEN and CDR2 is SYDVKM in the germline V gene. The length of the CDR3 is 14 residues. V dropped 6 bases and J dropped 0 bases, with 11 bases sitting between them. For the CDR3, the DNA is TGTGCCAGCAGGGGATCAGGGTCTAACTATGGCTACACCTTC. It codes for CASRGSGSNYGYTF.

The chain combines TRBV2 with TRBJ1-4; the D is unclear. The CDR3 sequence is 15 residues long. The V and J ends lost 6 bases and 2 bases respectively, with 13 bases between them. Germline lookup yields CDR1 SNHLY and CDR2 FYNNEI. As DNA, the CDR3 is TGTGCCAGCAGGGCAGGTCGAGGGACTAATGAAAAACTGTTTTTT. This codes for CASRAGRGTNEKLFF.

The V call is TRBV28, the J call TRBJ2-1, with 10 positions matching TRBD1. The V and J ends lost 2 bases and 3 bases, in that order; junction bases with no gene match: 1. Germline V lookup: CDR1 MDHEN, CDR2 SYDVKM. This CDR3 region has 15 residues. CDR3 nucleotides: TGTGCCAGCAGTTTAGGGACAGGGGTCTACAATGAGCAGTTCTTC. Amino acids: CASSLGTGVYNEQFF.

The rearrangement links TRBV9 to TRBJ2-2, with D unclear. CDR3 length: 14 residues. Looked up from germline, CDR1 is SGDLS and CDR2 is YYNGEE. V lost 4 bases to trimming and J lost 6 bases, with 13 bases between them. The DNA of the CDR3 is TGTGCCAGCAGCTTACGAGTAGATGCCGGGGAGCTGTTTTTT. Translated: CASSLRVDAGELFF.

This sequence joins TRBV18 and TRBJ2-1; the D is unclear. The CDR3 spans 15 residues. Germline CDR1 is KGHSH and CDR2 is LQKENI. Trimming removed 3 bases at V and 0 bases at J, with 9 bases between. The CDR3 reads CASSPSMSSYNEQFF. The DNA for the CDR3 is TGTGCCAGCTCACCGTCGATGAGCTCCTACAATGAGCAGTTCTTC. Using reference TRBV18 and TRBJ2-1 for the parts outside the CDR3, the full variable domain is NAGVMQNPRHLVRRRGQEARLRCSPMKGHSHVYWYRQLPEEGLKFMVYLQKENIIDESGMPKERFSAEFPKEGPSILRIQQVVRGDSAAYFCASSPSMSSYNEQFFGPGTRLTVL.

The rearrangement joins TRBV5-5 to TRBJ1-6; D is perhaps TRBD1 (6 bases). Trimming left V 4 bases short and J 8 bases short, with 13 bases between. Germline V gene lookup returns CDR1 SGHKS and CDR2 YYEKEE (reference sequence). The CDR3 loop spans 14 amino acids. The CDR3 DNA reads TGTGCCAGCAGCCGCACGGACAGTGATTCACCCCTCCACTTT. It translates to CASSRTDSDSPLHF.

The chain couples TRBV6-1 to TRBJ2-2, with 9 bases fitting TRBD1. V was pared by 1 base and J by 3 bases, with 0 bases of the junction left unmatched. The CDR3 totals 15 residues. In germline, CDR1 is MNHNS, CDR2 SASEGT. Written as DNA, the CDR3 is TGTGCCAGCAGTGAAGGGACAGGGGACACCGGGGAGCTGTTTTTT. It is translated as CASSEGTGDTGELFF.

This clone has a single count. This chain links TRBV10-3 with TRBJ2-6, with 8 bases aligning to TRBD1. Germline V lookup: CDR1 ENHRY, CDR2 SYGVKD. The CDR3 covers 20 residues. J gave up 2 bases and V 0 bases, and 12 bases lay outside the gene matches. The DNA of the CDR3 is TGTGCCATCAGTGAGTCGATGGTTGGCAGGGGGCTTGCTGGGGCCAACGTCCTGACTTTC. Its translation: CAISESMVGRGLAGANVLTF.

The CDR3 DNA follows: TGTGCCTGGAGCGAGGCAGCCAGCTCACCCCTCCACTTT. Translation: CAWSEAASSPLHF. This chain uses TRBV30 with TRBJ1-6; D is undetermined. V was trimmed by 3 bases and J by 10 bases, leaving 13 bases between them. The CDR3 runs to 13 residues. CDR1 is GTSNPN, CDR2 SVGIG, per germline (reference sequence).

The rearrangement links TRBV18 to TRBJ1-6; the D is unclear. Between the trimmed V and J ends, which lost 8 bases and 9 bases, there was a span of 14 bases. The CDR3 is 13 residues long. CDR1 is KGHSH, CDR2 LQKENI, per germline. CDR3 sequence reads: CASLGTHGSPLHF. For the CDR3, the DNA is TGTGCCAGCCTCGGTACCCACGGTTCACCCCTCCACTTT. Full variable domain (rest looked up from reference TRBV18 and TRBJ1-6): NAGVMQNPRHLVRRRGQEARLRCSPMKGHSHVYWYRQLPEEGLKFMVYLQKENIIDESGMPKERFSAEFPKEGPSILRIQQVVRGDSAAYFCASLGTHGSPLHFGNGTRLTVT.

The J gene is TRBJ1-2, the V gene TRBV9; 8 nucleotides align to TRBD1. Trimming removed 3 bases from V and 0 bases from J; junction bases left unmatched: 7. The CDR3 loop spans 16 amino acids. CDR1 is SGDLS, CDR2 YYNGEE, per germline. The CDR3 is CASSAQGGLANYGYTF. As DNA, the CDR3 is TGTGCCAGCAGCGCACAGGGGGGGTTAGCTAACTATGGCTACACCTTC.

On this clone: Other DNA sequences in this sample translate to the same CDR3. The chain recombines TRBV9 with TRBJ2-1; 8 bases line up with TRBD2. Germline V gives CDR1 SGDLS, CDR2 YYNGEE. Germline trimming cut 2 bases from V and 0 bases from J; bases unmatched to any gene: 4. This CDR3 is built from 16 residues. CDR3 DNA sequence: TGTGCCAGCAGCGTCTCGGGGGGGAGCTCCTACAATGAGCAGTTCTTC. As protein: CASSVSGGSSYNEQFF.

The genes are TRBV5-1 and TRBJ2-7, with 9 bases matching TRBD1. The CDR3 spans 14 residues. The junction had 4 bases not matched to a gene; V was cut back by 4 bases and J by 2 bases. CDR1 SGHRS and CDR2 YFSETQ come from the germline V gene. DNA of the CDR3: TGCGCCAGCAGCGGACAGGGGCCACCCTACGAGCAGTACTTC. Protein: CASSGQGPPYEQYF.

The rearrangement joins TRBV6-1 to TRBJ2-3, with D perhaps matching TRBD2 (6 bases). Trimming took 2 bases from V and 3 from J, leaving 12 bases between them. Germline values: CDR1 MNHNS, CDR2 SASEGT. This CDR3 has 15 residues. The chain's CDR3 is CASSERGGRTDTQYF. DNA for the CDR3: TGTGCCAGCAGTGAAAGGGGTGGGAGGACAGATACGCAGTATTTT.

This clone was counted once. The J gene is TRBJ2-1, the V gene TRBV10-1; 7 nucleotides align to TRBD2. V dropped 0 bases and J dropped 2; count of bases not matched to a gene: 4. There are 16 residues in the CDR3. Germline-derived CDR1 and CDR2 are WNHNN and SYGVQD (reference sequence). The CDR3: CASSESQRGAYNEQFF. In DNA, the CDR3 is TGCGCCAGCAGTGAGTCACAACGGGGGGCCTACAATGAGCAGTTCTTC.

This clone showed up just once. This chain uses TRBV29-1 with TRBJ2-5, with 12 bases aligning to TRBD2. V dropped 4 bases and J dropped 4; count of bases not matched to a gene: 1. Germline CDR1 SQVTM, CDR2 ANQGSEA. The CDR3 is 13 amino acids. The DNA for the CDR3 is TGCAGCGTTGGGGGACTAGCGGGAGAGACCCAGTACTTC. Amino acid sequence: CSVGGLAGETQYF.